The 18 T cell receptor beta chains below were found in one sample sequenced in a study of blood T cell repertoires in COVID-19 (dated by TCRdb to 2019 to 2021). Library preparation employed the immunoSEQ multiplex PCR assay. TCRdb carries this immuneACCESS record with in-frame sequences only. Its versions omit some clonotypes, under half of them owing to an unresolved V gene in the studies checked, with the rest unexplained. The table for this sample lists 88,000 or so clones; 65% to 90% of them were counted only once. The ten largest clonotypes hold 3.8% of the sample. The material sequenced was peripheral blood. These TCRs come from a man aged 60-69 years with acute or convalescent COVID-19.

V is TRBV11-2 and J is TRBJ2-2; no clear D. The V end lost 2 bases, the J end lost 3 bases, and 10 bases lay between the germline ends. This CDR3 comprises 15 residues. CDR1 is SGHAT and CDR2 is FQNNGV in the germline V gene. The CDR3 protein is CASSLSDRDTGELFF. DNA for the CDR3: TGTGCCAGCAGCTTAAGTGACCGGGACACCGGGGAGCTGTTTTTT.

This chain links TRBV6-1 with TRBJ1-5; tentatively, D is TRBD1 (6 bases). The CDR3 consists of 18 residues. Trimming removed 0 bases at V and 2 bases at J, with 17 bases between. Per germline, CDR1 MNHNS and CDR2 SASEGT. The CDR3 loop is CASSEAGAGAGGNQPQHF. The CDR3 coding sequence is TGTGCCAGCAGTGAAGCCGGGGCAGGGGCCGGTGGCAATCAGCCCCAGCATTTT.

V gene TRBV29-1 combines with J gene TRBJ2-7; no clear D. Germline CDR1 is SQVTM and CDR2 is ANQGSEA. Trimming shortened V by 5 bases and J by 0 bases, and 8 bases separated the two germline ends. This CDR3 comprises 12 residues. In nucleotides, the CDR3 is TGCAGCGTTACGACATCCTCCTACGAGCAGTACTTC. It specifies CSVTTSSYEQYF.

The genes are TRBV27 and TRBJ2-7; no clear D gene. The germline V and J ends were trimmed by 5 bases and 7 bases, with 15 bases remaining between them. This CDR3 region has 13 residues. CDR1 is MNHEY, CDR2 SMNVEV, per germline (reference sequence). The CDR3 DNA sequence: TGTGCCAGCAGTCTTCAACCGGGTTTTGAGCAGTACTTC. Its protein product is CASSLQPGFEQYF.

The rearrangement uses TRBV5-1 and TRBJ2-1; TRBD2 matches at 7 bases. The junction had 6 bases not matched to a gene; V was cut back by 0 bases and J by 6 bases. This CDR3 is 15 amino acids long. Germline V gene sequence: CDR1 SGHRS, CDR2 YFSETQ. The CDR3 DNA reads TGCGCCAGCAGCTTGGTGATCGGGGGGAGCAATGAGCAGTTCTTC. It translates to CASSLVIGGSNEQFF.

V is TRBV6-5 and J is TRBJ1-5, with 9 bases aligning to TRBD1. Looked up from germline, CDR1 is MNHEY and CDR2 is SVGAGI. CDR3 size: 15 residues. V gave up 4 bases and J gave up 6 bases; unmatched junction bases: 7. This CDR3 is CASSSGTGQGQPQHF. The CDR3 DNA reads as TGTGCCAGCAGTTCCGGGACAGGGCAGGGTCAGCCCCAGCATTTT.

The V and J genes are TRBV29-1 and TRBJ2-7; 8 bases map to TRBD1. This CDR3 spans 15 amino acids. From germline, CDR1 is SQVTM and CDR2 ANQGSEA. With V trimmed by 5 bases and J by 5 bases, 14 bases remained unmatched. The DNA of the CDR3 is TGCAGCGTTCCGAGGACAGGGTCCTCGGGCGACGAGCAGTACTTC. Its protein product is CSVPRTGSSGDEQYF.

This clone was found a few times. The V and J genes are TRBV11-2 and TRBJ1-3; D gene uncertain. Trimming stripped 3 bases from V and 3 bases from J, with 6 bases between. CDR1 and CDR2 (germline): SGHAT, FQNNGV. This CDR3 has 13 amino acids. As DNA, the CDR3 is TGTGCCAGCAGCTTGGGAGATGGAAACACCATATATTTT. Translation: CASSLGDGNTIYF.

The chain is built from TRBV9 and TRBJ2-7; D is undetermined. Germline V gene data show CDR1 as SGDLS and CDR2 as YYNGEE. Trimming removed 0 bases at V and 4 bases at J, with 23 bases between. This CDR3 region has 18 residues. The CDR3: CASSVATDGDNHRYEQYF. As DNA, the CDR3 is TGTGCCAGCAGCGTAGCTACGGATGGCGACAACCACCGGTACGAGCAGTACTTC.

The rearrangement joins TRBV7-2 to TRBJ1-1; 9 bases are a match to TRBD1. With 6 bases clipped from V and 6 bases from J, the junction kept 5 bases outside the gene matches. Germline V CDR1 and CDR2: SGHTA, FQGNSA. This CDR3 region has 13 residues. CDR3 sequence reads: CASRPTGGSEAFF. The CDR3 nucleotides are TGTGCCAGCAGACCCACAGGGGGCTCTGAAGCTTTCTTT.

The rearrangement links TRBV19 to TRBJ2-5; TRBD1 matches 11 bases. V shed 0 bases and J 6 bases; nucleotides not matched to a gene: 6. This CDR3 is built from 16 residues. Germline V gives CDR1 LNHDA, CDR2 SQIVND (reference sequence). CDR3: CASSIDAGQGGKTQYF. CDR3 in DNA: TGTGCCAGTAGTATAGATGCGGGACAGGGGGGAAAGACCCAGTACTTC.

The V and J genes are TRBV5-1 and TRBJ2-7; 8 nucleotides line up with TRBD2. The CDR3 extends over 14 amino acids. V gave up 0 bases and J gave up 4 bases; unmatched junction bases: 3. Germline CDR1 and CDR2: SGHRS and YFSETQ. CDR3 sequence reads: CASSLVSGTYEQYF. The DNA for the CDR3 is TGCGCCAGCAGCTTGGTTAGCGGGACGTACGAGCAGTACTTC.

The CDR3 is CASSPWDRAYEQYF. The CDR3, as DNA: TGTGCCAGCAGCCCATGGGACAGAGCCTACGAGCAGTACTTC. The rearrangement uses TRBV3-1 (or the pseudogene TRBV3-2) and TRBJ2-7; TRBD1 matches at 7 bases. The CDR3 runs to 14 residues. In germline, CDR1 is LGHDT, CDR2 YNNKEL (reference sequence). After removal of 4 bases from V and 2 bases from J, the junction contained 5 bases not matched to a gene.

As regards this clone: No DNA is shown, since the ends of the CDR3 on it are uncertain; the CDR3 is the one TCRdb lists. V gene TRBV21-1 combines with J gene TRBJ2-7; the D call of TRBD2 is as the table states it, not checked on the DNA. TRBV21-1 is termed a pseudogene. The CDR3 contains 16 residues when both ends are counted. The CDR3 is CAQQPFAGGSPYEQYF.

The V gene is TRBV4-2, the J gene TRBJ2-3; weak D call: TRBD2 (7 bases). The germline V gene encodes CDR1 LGHNA and CDR2 YNFKEQ. The CDR3 loop spans 16 amino acids. V lost 4 bases and J lost 3, with 17 bases in between. The CDR3 spells CASSLEGGQRTDTQYF. The CDR3 coding sequence is TGTGCCAGCAGCCTGGAGGGGGGGCAAAGAACAGATACGCAGTATTTT.

The J gene is TRBJ2-2, the V gene TRBV12-3 or TRBV12-4, with a weak D call TRBD2 (5 bases). Between the trimmed V and J ends, which lost 7 bases and 6 bases, there was a span of 12 bases. CDR3 length: 13 residues. CDR3 in amino acids: CASTNISAGELFF. CDR3 DNA sequence: TGTGCCAGCACTAATATTAGCGCCGGGGAGCTGTTTTTT.

This chain links TRBV7-2 with TRBJ2-5; 9 bases are shared with TRBD2. Unmatched junction bases numbered 16, after V lost 6 bases and J lost 5 bases. The CDR3 is 17 residues long. Germline assignment: CDR1 SGHTA and CDR2 FQGNSA. The CDR3 protein is CASRATSSGVSRETQYF. DNA of the CDR3: TGTGCCAGCAGGGCGACGTCTAGCGGGGTCTCTAGGGAGACCCAGTACTTC.

The rearrangement links TRBV4-2 to TRBJ2-5; the D gene is possibly TRBD2 (5 bases). The length of the CDR3 is 17 residues. Per germline, CDR1 LGHNA and CDR2 YNFKEQ. Trimming stripped 0 bases from V and 2 bases from J, with 16 bases between. The CDR3 is CASSQDGTRRLQETQYF. CDR3 DNA: TGTGCCAGCAGCCAAGATGGTACTAGGAGACTTCAAGAGACCCAGTACTTC.